Given below is one T cell receptor (beta chain) in context. Its antigen remains undetermined. Library generation was performed with the immunoSEQ multiplex PCR assay. For the multiplex PCR, a mixture combining 60 forward primers for TCR Vbeta segments and 13 reverse primers for TCR Jbeta segments was used. The CDR3 region of rearranged TCR beta genes was amplified from genomic DNA with a multiplex PCR assay. The Illumina HiSeq System was used to sequence the amplified TCR beta libraries as 87-base-pair reads. As for how the authors treated the data: Across the 600 to 700 repertoires, a later analysis counted approximately 83 million unique TCR beta chains, 9 million to 14 million of which were shared by at least two donors. To remove PCR and sequencing errors, raw reads were error-corrected and collapsed into unique sequences using a nearest-neighbor algorithm that merged closely related sequences. To assign V, D and J gene segments, CDR3 sequences were aligned to IMGT reference sequences. For a sequence to be retained, a match of at least six nucleotides to both a V gene segment and a J gene segment was required. Rearrangements were classified as productive when the CDR3 lacked stop codons and remained in frame with V and J, and all other rearrangements were classified as non-productive. Following IMGT convention, CDR3 was defined as the stretch from the second conserved V-encoded cysteine up to the conserved J-encoded phenylalanine. Sequences without an unambiguous match to a single V gene segment were excluded from the earlier analysis of about 640 of the donors. In an earlier analysis of a few hundred of the donors, a V segment was called functional when productive rearrangements were above 56.7%, and segregating when the standard deviation between donors exceeded 5%. A statistical classification framework was built for diagnosing cytomegalovirus status from the catalog of TCR beta chain sequences. A later analysis assigned V and J genes by comparing TCR nucleotide sequences with IMGT/GENE-DB human TR gene sequences. The TCRdist pipeline was used in a later analysis to assign CDR3 sequences and most-parsimonious VDJ recombination scenarios. In a later analysis, each TCR beta chain was defined by its CDR3 amino acid sequence together with its V-gene family, and reads without a unique V-gene family were excluded. A later analysis removed nearly 600 highly shared, low-generation-probability nucleotide sequences to deal with suspected cross-contamination and a sequencing artifact. In a later analysis, a clonal expansion index was calculated for each public chain from normalized within-repertoire ranks of inferred template counts. In a later analysis, generation probabilities were computed using a VDJ recombination model fitted to out-of-frame rearrangements, and the results were checked against IGoR. In a later analysis, hypergeometric tests were used to score TCR-TCR, TCR-HLA and TCR-CMV co-occurrence, with a repertoire-size bias correction applied to TCR pairs. In a later analysis, false discovery rates were estimated by permuting HLA or CMV assignments 20 times. In a later analysis, co-occurring TCRs were grouped using DBSCAN, with TCRdist sequence similarity added in when clustering inside HLA-allele-positive subsets. Co-occurrence clustering excluded repertoires with fewer than 30,000 or more than 120,000 public chains, plus five with anomalous nucleotide sharing. In TCRdb, the immuneACCESS table is reduced to in-frame sequences with V and J assigned. These tables do not hold every clone; where another copy was compared, an unresolved V gene accounts for under half, and the others remain unexplained. The DNA gave D and trimming, while V, J and clone size come from that table. The sample's table lists a count of tens of thousands of clones. In total, the top ten clones hold 5.3% of the sample.

CDR1 and CDR2, per the germline V gene, are MGHRA and YSYEKL. The CDR3 covers 15 residues, taking in both the cysteine and the phenylalanine. Solely the CDR3 DNA is kept, with 45 bases framed from the first base. V sheds 0 bases and J sheds 2 bases, leaving 10 bases between their ends. The data were taken from a study of cytomegalovirus exposure and HLA in healthy donors (dated by TCRdb to 2016 to 2017). Study-level background: According to an earlier analysis of 587 of the donors, 150 million to 200 million T cells yielded 117 million unique TCR beta sequences and about 300 Gb of sequence data. Around 300 gigabases of sequencing data and 80 million or so unique TCR sequences were included in an early release covering roughly 600 HLA-typed donors. The genetic ancestry cluster associated with self-reported Caucasian donors included 70% to 85% of the roughly 410 genotyped donors. The aim of the study was to test whether cataloging public T cell receptors could identify signatures of past pathogen exposure. The study used immunosequencing to profile the T cell repertoires of hundreds of subjects and linked those repertoires to cytomegalovirus serostatus. A separate validation cohort of 100 to 150 different subjects was used in addition to the roughly 700-subject first cohort. To predict cytomegalovirus infection status, the study brought together high-throughput TCR immunosequencing, statistical association of individual TCRs with disease status, and machine learning. To study patterns of TCR occurrence, a later analysis re-analyzed previously published TCR beta repertoires from around 670 donors and added high-resolution HLA genotyping. Rather than using new phenotypic data, the later analysis identified candidate immune exposures from TCR beta sequences and from how often those sequences occurred across donors. In an earlier analysis of 500 to 650 of the donors, high-throughput TCR beta sequencing was used to judge whether each TCR beta V gene segment behaved as functional or pseudogenic. Donor age, sex, ethnicity and CMV serostatus were compiled together with the repertoire data. In a later genetic analysis, genome-wide SNP genotypes for about three fifths of the roughly 670 donors were used, and that subset was treated as a discovery cohort. Every discovery cohort repertoire had been produced on one sequencing platform. HLA typing covered class I and class II loci at four-digit resolution. The number of typed donors differed by locus: 629-630 for A, B, C, DRB1 and DQB1; approximately 540 for DQA1; 600 to 610 for DPA1; and around 450 for DPB1. A few DR-DQ haplotypes were handled as single units for association and clustering because linkage in the cohort was strong. On average, about 240,000 unique TCR beta nucleotide sequences were sequenced per donor among about 400 genotyped donors of the cohort, with around 19% of those sequences being non-productive.

Study-wide conclusions, independent of this receptor: The 87-base-pair reads could not distinguish some IMGT-functional V segments, including TRBV6-2 and TRBV6-3, so those segments were excluded. A later analysis associated about 17,000 TCR beta sequences with specific HLA alleles at a false discovery rate of 0.05. A later genetic analysis reported fewer N-insertions in productive TCRs among donors in an Asian-associated ancestry cluster than the roughly 700-donor mean. The study gave a list of 150 to 200 TCR beta chains associated with cytomegalovirus. A further reported finding was that TCR beta sequences accurately predicted the HLA-A and HLA-B alleles for most subjects in the first cohort. The earlier analysis of some 540 of the donors excluded 15 to 20 rarely observed V segments, including chromosome 9 orphons, because counts were too low. While some public TCRs were present in many individuals, most TCR sequences turned up only very rarely across donors. The only immune exposure information available for the cohort was CMV serostatus. The presence/absence analyses assumed that sequencing depth was roughly uniform across donors, and that assumption may not be true. In an earlier analysis of 500 to 650 of the donors, most TCR beta V segments appeared in productive rearrangements about 87% or about 30% of the time, broadly matching IMGT annotations. In a later analysis, most CMV-associated TCR beta chains were found to appear HLA-restricted, with HLA associations seemingly driven largely by CMV exposure. A later analysis reported that several top co-occurrence clusters appeared linked to parvovirus B19, influenza, CMV and Epstein-Barr virus. Because HLA typing was unavailable for some donors at each locus, only the typed subset was used in association tests. Linkage disequilibrium might explain the correlated functional status among segregating V segments, but an unknown experimental factor could not be excluded. According to a later analysis, TCR association rates differed among HLA loci, with DRB1 alleles showing the most associated TCRs and HLA-C alleles showing the fewest. The sequencing pipeline was judged likely to have produced a cluster of highly shared sequence variants as a technical artifact. Compared with equally common non-associated chains, HLA-associated TCR beta chains in a later analysis were more clonally expanded and had lower generation probabilities. In vitro tests confirmed that a few of the cytomegalovirus-associated TCR beta chains recognize cytomegalovirus antigens. The classifier was reported to diagnose cytomegalovirus status with high specificity and sensitivity in both the original cohort and the validation cohort. The cohort was sequenced for TCR beta chains only, and without alpha or paired-chain data the features that could be detected were limited. Strong co-occurrence of HLA alleles, especially DR and DQ, made assigning TCR associations to individual alleles difficult. In a later genetic analysis, a missense DCLRE1C variant was associated with V-gene and J-gene trimming of TCR beta chains, and the association was replicated in an independent cohort. The authors suggested that the approach could potentially be extended to other disease states and immunological phenotypes.

In total, 666 healthy bone marrow donors made up the cohort. Cohort members were all nominally healthy when sampled, although unrecorded immune exposures were likely present. The donor was CMV seropositive and belonged to the group of 250 to 300 seropositive cohort members. Each donor provided a peripheral blood sample, and peripheral blood mononuclear cells were used for TCR beta sequencing. Genomic DNA was extracted from the blood cell samples with the Qiagen DNeasy Blood Extraction Kit. The sequence came from a man aged 25-45 years in good health and CMV-seropositive. The chain is made from TRBV4-1 and TRBJ2-5, with the D gene not confidently named. The sequenced sample consisted of PBMCs. The CDR3 here reads CASSQDASRQETQYF. The bases are TGCGCCAGCAGCCAAGATGCGTCAAGACAAGAGACCCAGTACTTC.